This TCR beta chain came from a study of blood T cell repertoires in COVID-19. Across the study: The study drew acute and convalescent COVID-19 samples from the United States, Italy and Spain. The cDNA or gDNA used as material had been derived from T cells, B-cell-depleted T cells, or PBMCs.

The CDR3 contains 16 residues. With 5 bases clipped from V and 4 bases from J, the junction kept 10 bases outside the gene matches. Germline CDR1 is SEHNR and CDR2 is FQNEAQ (reference sequence). This clone was observed a single time. In the original analysis: Amplifying reference gene primers gave estimates of nucleated cell counts. Assay used: immunoSEQ multiplex PCR; TCRdb lists only in-frame clones, some missing. The V and J calls and clone size are taken from that table; D and trimming were inferred from the DNA. The sample carries nearly 350,000 clones, 88% recorded once. Recruited during active infection, patients (from Seattle) were subsequently followed longitudinally.

Sequenced input: peripheral blood. The chain combines TRBV7-9 with TRBJ1-5; 8 positions agree with TRBD1. The receptor's source is a woman aged 70 to 79 with COVID-19, enrolled during active disease. The CDR3 reads CASSRDTGGRNQPQHF. CDR3 sequence (DNA): TGTGCCAGCAGCCGCGATACAGGGGGGCGTAATCAGCCCCAGCATTTT.